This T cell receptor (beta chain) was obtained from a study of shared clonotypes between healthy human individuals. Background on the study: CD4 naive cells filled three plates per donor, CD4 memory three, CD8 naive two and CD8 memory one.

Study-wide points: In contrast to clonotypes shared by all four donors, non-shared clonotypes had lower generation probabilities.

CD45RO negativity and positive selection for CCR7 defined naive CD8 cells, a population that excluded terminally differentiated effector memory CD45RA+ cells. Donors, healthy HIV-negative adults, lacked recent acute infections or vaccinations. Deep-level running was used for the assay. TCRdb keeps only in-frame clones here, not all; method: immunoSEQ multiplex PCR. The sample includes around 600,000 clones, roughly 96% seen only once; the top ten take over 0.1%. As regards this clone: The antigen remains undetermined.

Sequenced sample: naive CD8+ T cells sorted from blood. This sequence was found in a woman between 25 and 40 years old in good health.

DNA of the CDR3: TGTGCCAGCACCCAAACGGGCAGGGTCTACGAGCAGTACTTC. It specifies CASTQTGRVYEQYF. V gene TRBV28 combines with J gene TRBJ2-7; a weak D match, TRBD1 (5 bases). The CDR3 spans 14 residues. Trimming left V 7 bases short and J 3 bases short, with 16 bases between. Germline V gene data show CDR1 as MDHEN and CDR2 as SYDVKM. Full variable domain (remainder filled in from reference TRBV28 and TRBJ2-7): DVKVTQSSRYLVKRTGEKVFLECVQDMDHENMFWYRQDPGLGLRLIYFSYDVKMKEKGDIPEGYSVSREKKERFSLILESASTNQTSMYLCASTQTGRVYEQYFGPGTRLTVT.